This is a list of T cell receptor beta chains from one sample in a study of blood T cell repertoires in COVID-19. Assay: immunoSEQ multiplex PCR; the TCRdb copy retains only in-frame clones and omits some. The data hold nearly 300,000 clones, with approximately 88% observed a single time. Sequencing input: peripheral blood. All receptors derive from a woman in her twenties or thirties who had recovered from COVID-19. CDR3s include the opening cysteine and the closing phenylalanine or tryptophan. D genes are given only for firm matches. The listing skips clone size in some rows; elsewhere it reads once, few, many or a size class.

>NA|TRBJ1-5|NA|TRBV11-2
CATVRGPYSNQPQHF
TGTGCCACCGTCAGGGGACCTTATAGCAATCAGCCCCAGCATTTT
>NA|TRBJ2-7|NA|TRBV3-1/TRBV3-2
CASSQDSQGTYEQYF
TGTGCCAGCAGCCAAGATTCGCAGGGGACCTACGAGCAGTACTTC
>NA|TRBJ2-7|NA|TRBV11-3
CASSLRQNYEQYF
TGTGCCAGCAGCTTACGACAGAACTACGAGCAGTACTTC
>many|TRBJ1-6|NA|TRBV7-9
CASSLEQKNSPLHF
TGTGCCAGCAGCTTAGAACAGAAAAATTCACCCCTCCACTTT
>NA|TRBJ2-7|TRBD1|TRBV5-6
CASSLVGTGVHEQYF
TGTGCCAGCAGCTTGGTAGGGACAGGGGTCCACGAGCAGTACTTC
>NA|TRBJ1-2|TRBD1|TRBV28
CASSPGTGGAGYGYTF
TGTGCCAGCAGTCCCGGGACAGGGGGCGCAGGCTATGGCTACACCTTC
>NA|TRBJ1-1|NA|TRBV30
CAWRANVPGTEAFF
TGTGCCTGGAGAGCCAACGTTCCGGGGACTGAAGCTTTCTTT
>NA|TRBJ1-2|NA|TRBV20-1
CSARGAHGYTF
TGCAGTGCTAGAGGGGCACATGGCTACACCTTC
>NA|TRBJ1-4|NA|TRBV19
CASSRGTTNEKLFF
TGTGCCAGTAGTAGAGGGACAACTAATGAAAAACTGTTTTTT
>NA|TRBJ2-3|NA|TRBV2
CASSREISTDTQYF
TGTGCCAGCAGTCGAGAGATTAGCACAGATACGCAGTATTTT
>few|TRBJ1-6|TRBD1|TRBV6-6
CASSYPPRDRASPLHF
TGTGCCAGCAGTTACCCGCCCCGGGACAGGGCCTCACCCCTCCACTTT
>NA|TRBJ1-4|NA|TRBV29-1
CSALRGSDEKLFF
TGCAGCGCGCTTCGAGGGTCGGATGAAAAACTGTTTTTT
>NA|TRBJ1-2|TRBD1|TRBV24-1
CATSDPSQGVDGYTF
TGTGCCACCAGTGATCCGTCTCAGGGGGTGGACGGCTACACCTTC
>NA|TRBJ1-3|NA|TRBV11-2
CASSLIGGFSGNTIYF
TGTGCCAGCAGCTTAATCGGGGGGTTCTCTGGAAACACCATATATTTT
>few|TRBJ2-7|TRBD1|TRBV4-3
CASGQGLTYEQYF
TGCGCCAGTGGACAGGGTCTTACCTACGAGCAGTACTTC
>NA|TRBJ1-3|TRBD1|TRBV6-1
CASSEGTGGGNTIYF
TGTGCCAGCAGTGAAGGGACAGGGGGTGGAAACACCATATATTTT
>NA|TRBJ2-7|NA|TRBV5-1
CASSLDRAYEQYF
TGCGCCAGCAGCTTGGACAGAGCCTACGAGCAGTACTTC
>NA|TRBJ1-2|NA|TRBV2
CASSPDRQGLRYDGYTF
TGTGCCAGCAGTCCAGACAGGCAGGGTCTACGCTACGATGGCTACACCTTC
>NA|TRBJ1-1|TRBD1|TRBV5-1
CASSLADHRGGEAFF
TGCGCCAGCAGCTTGGCCGACCACAGGGGTGGTGAAGCTTTCTTT
>NA|TRBJ1-1|TRBD1|TRBV11-2
CASSLDRASLGTEAFF
TGTGCCAGCAGCTTGGACAGGGCATCCCTGGGCACTGAAGCTTTCTTT
>NA|TRBJ2-3|NA|TRBV5-5
CASSLTPSSGRTDTQYF
TGTGCCAGCAGCTTGACCCCCTCGAGCGGGCGCACAGATACGCAGTATTTT
>NA|TRBJ2-5|NA|TRBV2
CASSESPATETQYF
TGTGCCAGCAGTGAAAGCCCCGCAACAGAGACCCAGTACTTC
>NA|TRBJ1-6|TRBD1|TRBV18
CASSPGQINSPLHF
TGTGCCAGCTCACCGGGACAGATTAATTCACCCCTCCACTTT
>NA|TRBJ2-5|TRBD1|TRBV7-2
CASSPWTGVETQYF
TGTGCCAGCAGCCCCTGGACAGGGGTAGAGACCCAGTACTTC
>NA|TRBJ1-5|TRBD1|TRBV7-2
CASSLGTGENNQPQHF
TGTGCCAGCAGCTTAGGAACAGGGGAAAACAATCAGCCCCAGCATTTT
>NA|TRBJ2-2|NA|TRBV5-1
CASSLAGRGTNTGELFF
TGCGCCAGCAGCTTGGCCGGGCGGGGAACGAACACCGGGGAGCTGTTTTTT
>few|TRBJ1-2|NA|TRBV19
CASWDKPYGYTF
TGTGCCAGTTGGGACAAGCCGTATGGCTACACCTTC
>NA|TRBJ1-1|NA|TRBV3-1/TRBV3-2
CASSQKSGAHFNTEAFF
TGTGCCAGCAGCCAAAAGTCGGGAGCGCACTTCAACACTGAAGCTTTCTTT
>NA|TRBJ2-3|NA|TRBV7-9
CASSSRATDTQYF
TGTGCCAGCAGCTCCCGAGCGACAGATACGCAGTATTTT
>once|TRBJ2-5|TRBD2|TRBV7-2
CASSQLAGTQETQYF
TGTGCCAGCAGCCAACTAGCGGGGACACAAGAGACCCAGTACTTC
>NA|TRBJ1-5|NA|TRBV5-4
CASSLGGDSNQPQHF
TGTGCCAGCAGCTTGGGCGGGGATAGCAATCAGCCCCAGCATTTT
>NA|TRBJ2-5|NA|TRBV19
CASSIGGKETQYF
TGTGCCAGTAGTATAGGTGGCAAAGAGACCCAGTACTTC
>NA|TRBJ2-3|NA|TRBV19
CASSRRGGPSDTQYF
TGTGCCAGTAGTAGGCGCGGGGGCCCCTCAGATACGCAGTATTTT
>NA|TRBJ1-6|TRBD1|TRBV30
CAWSVTGKSPLHF
TGTGCCTGGAGTGTGACAGGGAAGTCACCCCTCCACTTT
>NA|TRBJ2-5|NA|TRBV10-2
CASSPAGETQYF
TGCGCCAGCAGCCCCGCCGGAGAGACCCAGTACTTC
>NA|TRBJ1-4|NA|TRBV20-1
CSASGGGPGEKLFF
TGCAGTGCTAGTGGGGGGGGCCCCGGAGAAAAACTGTTTTTT
>NA|TRBJ1-1|NA|TRBV2
CASSGQPNTEAFF
TGTGCCAGCAGTGGACAGCCGAACACTGAAGCTTTCTTT
>few|TRBJ1-2|NA|TRBV18
CASSPIGRSDGYTF
TGTGCCAGCTCACCTATAGGCAGGTCGGATGGCTACACCTTC
>NA|TRBJ2-5|TRBD1|TRBV9
CASSADRGQETQYF
TGTGCCAGCAGCGCGGACAGGGGCCAAGAGACCCAGTACTTC
>NA|TRBJ2-5|TRBD1|TRBV5-6
CASSFDRGETQYF
TGTGCCAGCAGCTTCGACAGGGGAGAGACCCAGTACTTC
>few|TRBJ2-3|NA|TRBV19
CASSTTGDTQYF
TGTGCCAGTAGTACCACAGGGGATACGCAGTATTTT
>NA|TRBJ1-6|NA|TRBV19
CASKVQASSYNSPLHF
TGTGCCAGTAAGGTACAGGCGAGCTCCTATAATTCACCCCTCCACTTT